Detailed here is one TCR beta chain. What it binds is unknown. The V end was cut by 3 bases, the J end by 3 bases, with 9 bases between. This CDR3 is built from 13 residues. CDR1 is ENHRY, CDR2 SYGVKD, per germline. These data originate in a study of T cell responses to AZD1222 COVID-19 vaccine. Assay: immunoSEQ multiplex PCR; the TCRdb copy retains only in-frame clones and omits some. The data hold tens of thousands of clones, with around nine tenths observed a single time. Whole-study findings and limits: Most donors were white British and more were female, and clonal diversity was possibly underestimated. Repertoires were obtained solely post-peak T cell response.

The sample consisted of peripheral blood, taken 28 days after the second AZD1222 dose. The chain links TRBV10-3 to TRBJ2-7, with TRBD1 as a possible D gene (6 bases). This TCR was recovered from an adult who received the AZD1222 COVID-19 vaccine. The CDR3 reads CAISETGSYEQYF. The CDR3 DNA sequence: TGTGCCATCAGTGAAACAGGGAGCTACGAGCAGTACTTC.